The rows below give T cell receptor beta chains drawn from one sample of a study of T cells in Graves' hyperthyroidism and ophthalmopathy. TCRdb re-called the multiplex PCR reads through MiXCR, storing one row per CDR3 protein. The sample contains 450,000 to 650,000 distinct CDR3 sequences, 17% of which appear only once. Material: blood. All receptors derive from a woman aged 18-29 years with Graves' ophthalmopathy. Each CDR3 is given with its conserved first and last residue. D genes are given only for firm matches. Clone size is stated in some rows and not others, as once, few, many or a class when expanded.

CDR3nt | CDR3aa | j_gene | d_gene | abundance | v_gene
TGTGCCAGCAGTTTGGGCCCGGAGGAAAAACTGTTTTTT | CASSLGPEEKLFF | TRBJ1-4 | . | many | TRBV27
TGTGCCAGCTCACCACCTAACAGACAAGAGACCCAGTACTTC | CASSPPNRQETQYF | TRBJ2-5 | . | many | TRBV18
TGTGCCAGCAGTGAAGGGGCAGGGTTCTACGAGCAGTACTTC | CASSEGAGFYEQYF | TRBJ2-7 | . | many | TRBV6-1
TGTGCCAGCAGCCCACAGGGGTACAATGAAAAACTGTTTTTT | CASSPQGYNEKLFF | TRBJ1-4 | TRBD1 | many | TRBV28
TGTGCCAGTAGTATTGGAGGGGCCGTTGAAGCTTTCTTT | CASSIGGAVEAFF | TRBJ1-1 | . | . | TRBV19
TGCAGTGCTAGAGTGGGGGGACCATACGAGCAGTACTTC | CSARVGGPYEQYF | TRBJ2-7 | . | few | TRBV20-1
TGTGCCAGCAGTGAAGAAGCGGGGGGGCCAGAGACCCAGTACTTC | CASSEEAGGPETQYF | TRBJ2-5 | TRBD2 | many | TRBV6-1
TGTGCCAGCAGCCCGGGGGACGGTACCTACGAGCAGTACTTC | CASSPGDGTYEQYF | TRBJ2-7 | . | few | TRBV7-9
TGTGCCAGCAGCGTAGATAGTTACACTGAAGCTTTCTTT | CASSVDSYTEAFF | TRBJ1-1 | . | . | TRBV9
TGTGCCAGCAGCCGCTGGTTAACAGGGTATAGCCTCGTTAACTCTGGGGCCAACGTCCTGACTTTC | CASSRWLTGYSLVNSGANVLTF | TRBJ2-6 | . | . | TRBV7-9
TGTGCCAACAGCGTAGCTAGCGGGGCCATTTATACGCAGTATTTT | CANSVASGAIYTQYF | TRBJ2-3 | TRBD2 | . | TRBV9
TGTGCCAGCAGTTTTCGCCCAGGGCGCGGCCAAGAGACCCAGTACTTC | CASSFRPGRGQETQYF | TRBJ2-5 | . | many | TRBV28
TGTGCCAGCTCATCCGGGACAGGGAGGAGCACCGGGGAGCTGTTTTTT | CASSSGTGRSTGELFF | TRBJ2-2 | TRBD1 | many | TRBV18
TGCGCCAGCACCGACCCCCAAGAGACCCAGTACTTC | CASTDPQETQYF | TRBJ2-5 | . | once | TRBV10-2
TGCAGCGGGGACAGGGGGGCGAATGAGCAGTTCTTC | CSGDRGANEQFF | TRBJ2-1 | TRBD1 | few | TRBV29-1
TGTGCCATCAGTGACCCTTCAGGGGCGCCTGGAAACACCATATATTTT | CAISDPSGAPGNTIYF | TRBJ1-3 | . | . | TRBV10-3
TGCGCCAGCAGTCAAGCAGATACGCAGTATTTT | CASSQADTQYF | TRBJ2-3 | . | many | TRBV5-1
TGTGCCAGCAGTCCCCAGGAAAACTATGGCTACACCTTC | CASSPQENYGYTF | TRBJ1-2 | . | many | TRBV11-2
TGTGCCAGCAGCCAAGGATCCCGCGGGGCTTCCTACGAGCAGTACTTC | CASSQGSRGASYEQYF | TRBJ2-7 | . | few | TRBV4-2
TGTGCCAGCTCACCCACGACAGGGGGCCGTGAAAAACTGTTTTTT | CASSPTTGGREKLFF | TRBJ1-4 | TRBD1 | . | TRBV18
TGTGCCAGCAGTCCCCCCCTGGGACAGAAAAACACCAATGAGCAGTTCTTC | CASSPPLGQKNTNEQFF | TRBJ2-1 | TRBD1 | many | TRBV6-1
TGTGCCAGCAGTCGACACAGGGGACGAGGAAACACCATATATTTT | CASSRHRGRGNTIYF | TRBJ1-3 | TRBD1 | many | TRBV28
TGTGCCTGGAGTAAGGGACTAGCGGGGCTAAAGATTAGCACAGATACGCAGTATTTT | CAWSKGLAGLKISTDTQYF | TRBJ2-3 | TRBD2 | few | TRBV30
TGTGCCAGCAGTTTCGGGAGCGATAGCACAGATACGCAGTATTTT | CASSFGSDSTDTQYF | TRBJ2-3 | . | many | TRBV28